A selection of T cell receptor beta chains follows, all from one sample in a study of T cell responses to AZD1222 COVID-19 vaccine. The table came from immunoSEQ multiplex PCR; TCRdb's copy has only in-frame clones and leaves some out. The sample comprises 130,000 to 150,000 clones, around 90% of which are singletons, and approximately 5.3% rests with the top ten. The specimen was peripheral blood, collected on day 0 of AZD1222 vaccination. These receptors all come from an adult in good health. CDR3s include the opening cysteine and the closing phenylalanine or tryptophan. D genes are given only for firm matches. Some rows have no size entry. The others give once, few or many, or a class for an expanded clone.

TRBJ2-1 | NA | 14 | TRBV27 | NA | TGTGCCAGCAGAGTAACGGGACTCTACAATGAGCAGTTCTTC | CASRVTGLYNEQFF
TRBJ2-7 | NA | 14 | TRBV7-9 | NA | TGTGCCAGCTTGGAGGGACCAGGCGCCTACGAGCAGTACTTC | CASLEGPGAYEQYF
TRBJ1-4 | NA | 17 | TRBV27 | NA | TGTGCCAGCAGTCCGTCCTCCAGGGTGAAGAGTGGTGAAAAACTGTTTTTT | CASSPSSRVKSGEKLFF
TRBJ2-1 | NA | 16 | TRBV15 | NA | TGTGCCACCAGCAGAGGATGGCTGGGACGGGACAATGAGCAGTTCTTC | CATSRGWLGRDNEQFF
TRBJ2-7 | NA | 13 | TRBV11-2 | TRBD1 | TGTGCCAGCAGCTACGGGACAGGATGGGAGCAGTACTTC | CASSYGTGWEQYF
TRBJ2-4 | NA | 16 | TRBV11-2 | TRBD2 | TGTGCCAGCAGCTCCACCCGGGGGGGGGAGACAAACATTCAGTACTTC | CASSSTRGGETNIQYF
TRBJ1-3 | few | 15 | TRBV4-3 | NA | TGCGCCAGCAGCCTTCGGGCAGGGTCTGGAAACACCATATATTTT | CASSLRAGSGNTIYF
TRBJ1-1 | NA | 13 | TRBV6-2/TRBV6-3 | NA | TGTGCCAGCAGCGCGACCCCGAACACTGAAGCTTTCTTT | CASSATPNTEAFF
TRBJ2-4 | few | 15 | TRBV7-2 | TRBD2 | TGTGCCAGCAGCTTAGGCAGCGGGGTTCTAAACATTCAGTACTTC | CASSLGSGVLNIQYF
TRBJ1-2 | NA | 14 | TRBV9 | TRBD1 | TGTGCCAGCAGCACGGGACAGGGACAGTATGGCTACACCTTC | CASSTGQGQYGYTF
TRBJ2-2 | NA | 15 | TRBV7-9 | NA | TGTGCCAGCAGCTTAGGGGAAGCGAACACCGGGGAGCTGTTTTTT | CASSLGEANTGELFF
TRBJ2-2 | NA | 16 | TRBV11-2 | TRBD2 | TGTGCCAGCAGCCCCGTGACTAGCGGACCCACCGGGGAGCTGTTTTTT | CASSPVTSGPTGELFF
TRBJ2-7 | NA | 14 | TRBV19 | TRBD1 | TGTGCCAGTAGTCTCGGGACAGTTCGATACGAGCAGTACTTC | CASSLGTVRYEQYF
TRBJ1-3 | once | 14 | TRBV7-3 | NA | TGTGCCAGCAGCTCGCCAGGGAAGCACCTTACCATATATTTT | CASSSPGKHLTIYF
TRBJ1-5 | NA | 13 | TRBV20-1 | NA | TGCAGTGCTAGTGGGGGGCGGTATCAGCCCCAGCATTTT | CSASGGRYQPQHF
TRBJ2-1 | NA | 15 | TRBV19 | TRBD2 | TGTGCCAGTAGTGGATGGACTAGCGGGAACAATGAGCAGTTCTTC | CASSGWTSGNNEQFF
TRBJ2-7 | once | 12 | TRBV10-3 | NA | TGTGCCATCGGGACAACAACCTACGAGCAGTACTTC | CAIGTTTYEQYF
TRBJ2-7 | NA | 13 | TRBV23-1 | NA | TGCGCCAGCAGTCATCGGCCATCCTACGAGCAGTACTTC | CASSHRPSYEQYF
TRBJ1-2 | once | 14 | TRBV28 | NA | TGTGCCAGCAGTTCCCCAGGACGGACCTATGGCTACACCTTC | CASSSPGRTYGYTF
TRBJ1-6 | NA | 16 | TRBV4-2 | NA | TGTGCCAGCAGGAAAGGGACCGGTACCTATAATTCACCCCTCCACTTT | CASRKGTGTYNSPLHF
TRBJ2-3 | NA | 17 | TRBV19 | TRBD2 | TGTGCCAGTAGTGTTGGAGTAGCGGGAGTTGAAACAGATACGCAGTATTTT | CASSVGVAGVETDTQYF
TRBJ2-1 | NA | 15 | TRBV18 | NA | TGTGCCAGCTCACCGAGCGGGAAAGGGGGCAATGAGCAGTTCTTC | CASSPSGKGGNEQFF
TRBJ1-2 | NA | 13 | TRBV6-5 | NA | TGTGCCAGCAGTTACGGACAGATCTATGGCTACACCTTC | CASSYGQIYGYTF
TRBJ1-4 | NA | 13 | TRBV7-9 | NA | TGTGCCAGCAGCTTAGCGCCTGGTGACAAACTGTTTTTT | CASSLAPGDKLFF
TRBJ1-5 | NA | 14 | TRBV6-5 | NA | TGTGCCAGCAGTTCCGGCAGATTCGGCCAGCCCCAGCATTTT | CASSSGRFGQPQHF
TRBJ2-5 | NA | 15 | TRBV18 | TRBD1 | TGTGCCAGCTCATCAGACAGGGGGCGGGCAGAGACCCAGTACTTC | CASSSDRGRAETQYF
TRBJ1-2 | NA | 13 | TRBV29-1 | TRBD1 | TGCAGCGTTGAACTAATTCGGACAGGGGTTTACACCTTC | CSVELIRTGVYTF
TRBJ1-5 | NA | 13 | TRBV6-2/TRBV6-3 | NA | TGTGCCAGCAGTTTAAGCGGGGATCAGCCCCAGCATTTT | CASSLSGDQPQHF
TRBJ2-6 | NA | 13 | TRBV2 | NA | TGTGCCAGCATGGGGATTGGGGCCAACGTCCTGACTTTC | CASMGIGANVLTF
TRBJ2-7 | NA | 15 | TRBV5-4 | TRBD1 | TGTGCCAGCAGCTCGGGACAGGGGTGGGCCTACGAGCAGTACTTC | CASSSGQGWAYEQYF
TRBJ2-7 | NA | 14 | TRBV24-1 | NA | TGTGCCACCAGTGATTACCCAGGGGTCCACGAGCAGTACTTC | CATSDYPGVHEQYF
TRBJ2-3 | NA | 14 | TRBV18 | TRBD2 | TGTGCCAGCTCACCACCACTAGCGGTAGATACGCAGTATTTT | CASSPPLAVDTQYF
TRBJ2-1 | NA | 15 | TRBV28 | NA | TGTGCCAGCAGTTTAACTAGCTTTACCTACAATGAGCAGTTCTTC | CASSLTSFTYNEQFF
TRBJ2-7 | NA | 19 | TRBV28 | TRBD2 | TGTGCCAGCAGTTTTGGCGGGGGGGAGAGACTAACGTTCTCCTACGAGCAGTACTTC | CASSFGGGERLTFSYEQYF
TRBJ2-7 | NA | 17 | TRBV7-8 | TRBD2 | TGTGCCAGCAGCTTATCCCGCGGACTAGCGGGAACCTACGAGCAGTACTTC | CASSLSRGLAGTYEQYF
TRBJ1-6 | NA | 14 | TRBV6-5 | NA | TGTGCCAGCACACAGTGGGGGAATAATTCACCCCTCCACTTT | CASTQWGNNSPLHF
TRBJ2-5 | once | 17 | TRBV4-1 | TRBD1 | TGCGCCAGCAGCCAAGTTATTCCCGGACAGGGCGAGGAGACCCAGTACTTC | CASSQVIPGQGEETQYF
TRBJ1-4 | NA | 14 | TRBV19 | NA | TGTGCCAGTAGCGGGACCGTTGGAGGTGAAAAACTGTTTTTT | CASSGTVGGEKLFF
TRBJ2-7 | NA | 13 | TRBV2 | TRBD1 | TGTGCCAGCAGCCGGGACAGGGAGCGCGAGCAGTACTTC | CASSRDREREQYF
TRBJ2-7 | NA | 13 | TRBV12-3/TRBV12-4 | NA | TGTGCCAGCAGTTTCGGGACCGATACGAAGCAGTACTTC | CASSFGTDTKQYF
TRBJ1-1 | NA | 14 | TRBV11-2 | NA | TGTGCCAGCAGCTTATGGAAGATGAACACTGAAGCTTTCTTT | CASSLWKMNTEAFF
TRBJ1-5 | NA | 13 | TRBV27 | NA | TGTGCCAGCAGGGGCTCGGGCAATCAGCCCCAGCATTTT | CASRGSGNQPQHF
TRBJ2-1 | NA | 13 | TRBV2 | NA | TGTGCCAGCAAACCCGAGGGTGGGGGTGAGCAGTTCTTC | CASKPEGGGEQFF
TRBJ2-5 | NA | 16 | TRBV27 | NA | TGTGCCAGCAGGGAGCGACAGTTGGGGTACCAAGAGACCCAGTACTTC | CASRERQLGYQETQYF
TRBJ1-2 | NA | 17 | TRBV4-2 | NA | TGTGCCAGCAGCCAAGAGGGATGGGGGGGGCCAGGCGATGGCTACACCTTC | CASSQEGWGGPGDGYTF
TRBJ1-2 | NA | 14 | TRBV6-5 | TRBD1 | TGTGCCAGCAGTACCCAGGGGGCGTCCTATGGCTACACCTTC | CASSTQGASYGYTF
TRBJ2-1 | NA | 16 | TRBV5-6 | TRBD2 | TGTGCCAGCAGCATGGATAGCGGGAGGATCCACAATGAGCAGTTCTTC | CASSMDSGRIHNEQFF
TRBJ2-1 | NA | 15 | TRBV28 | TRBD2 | TGTGCCAGCAGTTTGGGAGCGGGAGGTCCAAATGAGCAGTTCTTC | CASSLGAGGPNEQFF
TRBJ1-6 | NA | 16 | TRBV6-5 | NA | TGTGCCAGCAGTTACTCGAGTCAGGGAGGAAATTCACCCCTCCACTTT | CASSYSSQGGNSPLHF
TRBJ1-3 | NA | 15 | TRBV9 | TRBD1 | TGTGCCAGCCGGGCAGGGGGCGAAGCTGGAAACACCATATATTTT | CASRAGGEAGNTIYF
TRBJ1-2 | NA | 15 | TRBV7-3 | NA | TGTGCCAGCAGCCCCAGTACAGGGTTGAGCTATGGCTACACCTTC | CASSPSTGLSYGYTF
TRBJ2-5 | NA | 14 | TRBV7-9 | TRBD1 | TGTGCCAGCAGGACCGACAGGGCCCAAGAGACCCAGTACTTC | CASRTDRAQETQYF
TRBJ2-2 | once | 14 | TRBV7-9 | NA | TGTGCCAGCAGCGATCTATTGAACACCGGGGAGCTGTTTTTT | CASSDLLNTGELFF
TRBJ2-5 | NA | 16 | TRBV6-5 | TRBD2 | TGTGCCAGCAGTTCCAGGCGGGAGGGCCTTCAAGAGACCCAGTACTTC | CASSSRREGLQETQYF
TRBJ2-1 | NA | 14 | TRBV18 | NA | TGTGCCAGCTCAGATCTGACAGCCTACAATGAGCAGTTCTTC | CASSDLTAYNEQFF